A selection of T cell receptor beta chains follows, all from one sample in a study of blood T cells in healthy people across ages. MiXCR, run by TCRdb on the 5' RACE reads, gives a single entry per CDR3 protein. This table has approximately 2,000,000 distinct CDR3 sequences, 35% to 50% appearing once. The material sequenced was blood. Receptors were obtained from a human donor in good health. Both conserved end residues are part of each CDR3. D genes are given only for firm matches. Clone size appears in some rows only: once, few, many, or a class for an expanded clone.

size: .; V: TRBV12-3/TRBV12-4; J: TRBJ2-3; D: .; DNA: TGTGCCAGCAGCCCCAGGAGCTTCGGGGGAGATACGCAGTATTTT; CDR3: CASSPRSFGGDTQYF
size: .; V: TRBV7-2; J: TRBJ1-1; D: .; DNA: TGTGCCAGCAGCTTCTCAGCCGAGGGACCCGGAGCTTTCTTT; CDR3: CASSFSAEGPGAFF
size: .; V: TRBV7-9; J: TRBJ1-2; D: TRBD1; DNA: TGTGCCAGCAGCACAACGGACAGGGGGCTAAGGAACTATGGCTACACCTTC; CDR3: CASSTTDRGLRNYGYTF
size: few; V: TRBV7-9; J: TRBJ1-6; D: .; DNA: TGTGCCAGCAGCGACGAAATGGGATATTCACCCCTCCACTTT; CDR3: CASSDEMGYSPLHF
size: .; V: TRBV7-2; J: TRBJ2-1; D: TRBD2; DNA: TGTGCCAGCAGCTTAGGTCTTAGCGGGTGGAACAATGAGCGGTTCTTC; CDR3: CASSLGLSGWNNERFF
size: .; V: TRBV12-3/TRBV12-4; J: TRBJ1-2; D: .; DNA: TGTGCCAGCAGTCCACCAGGGCTCTATGGCCACACCTTC; CDR3: CASSPPGLYGHTF
size: .; V: TRBV7-9; J: TRBJ2-5; D: TRBD1; DNA: TGTGCCAGCAGCTGGACAGGGGTCCGGGAGACCCAGTACTTC; CDR3: CASSWTGVRETQYF
size: .; V: TRBV6-6; J: TRBJ1-1; D: .; DNA: TGTGCCAGCAGTTACGGCCAGAGCACTGAAGCTTTCTTT; CDR3: CASSYGQSTEAFF
size: many; V: TRBV20-1; J: TRBJ1-2; D: .; DNA: TGCAGTGCTATACCTAGGGATACTAACTATGGCTACACCTTC; CDR3: CSAIPRDTNYGYTF
size: .; V: TRBV28; J: TRBJ1-2; D: TRBD1; DNA: TGTGCCGGCAGTTTAATCAGGGGGCAACGCTACACCTTC; CDR3: CAGSLIRGQRYTF
size: few; V: TRBV5-1; J: TRBJ2-1; D: TRBD1; DNA: TGCGCCAGCAGCCCGGGACAGGGGGGTAACAATGAGCAGTTCTTC; CDR3: CASSPGQGGNNEQFF
size: .; V: TRBV7-8; J: TRBJ1-2; D: .; DNA: TGTGCCAGCAGCTTAGCGGGCAGGCGCCGTGGCGGCTACACCTTC; CDR3: CASSLAGRRRGGYTF
size: .; V: TRBV7-2; J: TRBJ1-2; D: .; DNA: TGTGCCAGCAGCTTAAATAGCCAGGACCCCTATGGCTACACCTTC; CDR3: CASSLNSQDPYGYTF
size: .; V: TRBV10-3; J: TRBJ1-5; D: .; DNA: TGTGCCATCAGTGAAGTGGGTCAGCCCCAGCATTTT; CDR3: CAISEVGQPQHF
size: .; V: TRBV10-3; J: TRBJ1-1; D: .; DNA: TGTGCCATCAGTGAGAATAGGAACACTGAAGCTTTCTTT; CDR3: CAISENRNTEAFF
size: few; V: TRBV5-1; J: TRBJ2-5; D: TRBD2; DNA: TGCGCCAGCAGCGCCCAGCGGGGGCTAGAGACCCAGTACTTC; CDR3: CASSAQRGLETQYF
size: few; V: TRBV12-3/TRBV12-4; J: TRBJ1-2; D: .; DNA: TGTGCCAGCAGTACAGGGCGCGGCTACACCTTC; CDR3: CASSTGRGYTF
size: .; V: TRBV20-1; J: TRBJ2-1; D: TRBD2; DNA: TGCAGTGCTGGAATTGTAGCGGGGGGGTTAAATGAGCAGTTCTTC; CDR3: CSAGIVAGGLNEQFF
size: few; V: TRBV20-1; J: TRBJ1-6; D: .; DNA: TGCAGTGCTAGAGACCCCCTGATTCCGTCCTATAATTCACCCCTCCACTTT; CDR3: CSARDPLIPSYNSPLHF
size: .; V: TRBV3-1; J: TRBJ2-2; D: .; DNA: TGTGCCAGCAGTCCGGGTCCCACCGGGGAGCTGTTTTTT; CDR3: CASSPGPTGELFF
size: few; V: TRBV4-2; J: TRBJ1-2; D: .; DNA: TGTGCCAGCAGCCAAATCTACCACCGTGGCTACACCTTC; CDR3: CASSQIYHRGYTF
size: .; V: TRBV4-1; J: TRBJ1-2; D: .; DNA: TGCGCCAGCAGCCAAGATCGGGGTACCTATTATGGCTACACCTTC; CDR3: CASSQDRGTYYGYTF
size: many; V: TRBV28; J: TRBJ2-7; D: .; DNA: TGTGCCAGCAGCTCGAGCGGTAGCTCCTACGAGCAGTACTTC; CDR3: CASSSSGSSYEQYF
size: .; V: TRBV4-3; J: TRBJ2-2; D: TRBD1; DNA: TGCGCCAGCAGCCAAGACTCAGGGGGCGGGACCGGGGAGCTGTTTTTT; CDR3: CASSQDSGGGTGELFF
size: .; V: TRBV5-5; J: TRBJ2-5; D: TRBD2; DNA: TGTGCCAGCAGCGAACTAGCGGGGATTGAGACCCAGTACTTC; CDR3: CASSELAGIETQYF
size: few; V: TRBV11-2; J: TRBJ1-2; D: TRBD1; DNA: TGTGCCAGCAGCTCCAACTACTACGGACAGGCGGATGGCTACACCTTC; CDR3: CASSSNYYGQADGYTF
size: few; V: TRBV4-3; J: TRBJ2-3; D: TRBD2; DNA: TGCGCCAGCAGCCTAGAGCCGACTAGCGGGGGGGCAGATACGCAGTATTTT; CDR3: CASSLEPTSGGADTQYF
size: .; V: TRBV9; J: TRBJ1-2; D: TRBD1; DNA: TGTGCCAGCAGCGGGGGACAGGGGGCCTATAGTGGAGGCTACACCTTC; CDR3: CASSGGQGAYSGGYTF
size: .; V: TRBV6-1; J: TRBJ1-1; D: .; DNA: TGTGCCAGCAGTGGTGGAAGGGGGTTCGGTGGGGCTTTCTTT; CDR3: CASSGGRGFGGAFF
size: .; V: TRBV5-1; J: TRBJ2-7; D: TRBD1; DNA: TGCGCCAGCAGCGAAGACAGGGTTCTTACCTACGAGCAGTACTTC; CDR3: CASSEDRVLTYEQYF
size: .; V: TRBV9; J: TRBJ2-3; D: .; DNA: TGTGCCAGCAGCGTAGGCCCCTCGGGGGCGGCGGGTAAGACAGATACGCAGTATTTT; CDR3: CASSVGPSGAAGKTDTQYF
size: .; V: TRBV11-2; J: TRBJ1-4; D: .; DNA: TGTGCCAGCAGCCTCCGACAGTTTAGGGGTAATGAAAAACTGTTTTTT; CDR3: CASSLRQFRGNEKLFF
size: .; V: TRBV7-6; J: TRBJ2-5; D: .; DNA: TGTGCCAGCAGCTTAACTGCGGGGGCCCGGGATCAAGAGACCCAGTACTTC; CDR3: CASSLTAGARDQETQYF
size: .; V: TRBV6-2/TRBV6-3; J: TRBJ2-6; D: .; DNA: TGTGCCAGCAGTCCATTTGGTTTGGCCAACGTCCTGACTTTC; CDR3: CASSPFGLANVLTF
size: once; V: TRBV6-1; J: TRBJ2-2; D: TRBD2; DNA: TGTGCCAGCAGTGACGATCCCGGGGGGGGCCCCGGGGAGCTGTTTTTT; CDR3: CASSDDPGGGPGELFF
size: .; V: TRBV11-1; J: TRBJ2-3; D: TRBD2; DNA: TGTGCCAGCAGCTTATTAGGCGGGGCTAGCGGGTACACAGATACGCAGTATTTT; CDR3: CASSLLGGASGYTDTQYF
size: few; V: TRBV4-2; J: TRBJ2-3; D: TRBD2; DNA: TGTGCCAGCAGCCTCGGACTAGCGGGGGAAAGGGATGCAGATACGCAGTATTTT; CDR3: CASSLGLAGERDADTQYF
size: few; V: TRBV3-1; J: TRBJ2-1; D: .; DNA: TGTGCCAGCAGCCGTGGTTGGGGAGCGGCCTACAATGAGCAGTTCTTC; CDR3: CASSRGWGAAYNEQFF
size: once; V: TRBV24-1; J: TRBJ2-4; D: .; DNA: TGTGCCACCAGTGACCCCGGGACACCCGAAGCCAAAAACATTCAGTACTTC; CDR3: CATSDPGTPEAKNIQYF
size: .; V: TRBV14; J: TRBJ2-7; D: .; DNA: TGTGCCAGCCCGGGGCAGGGACGTGAACCAAGGTACGAGCAGTACTTC; CDR3: CASPGQGREPRYEQYF
size: .; V: TRBV5-1; J: TRBJ1-2; D: .; DNA: TGCGCCAGCAGCGCACCTCCTAACTATGGCTACACCTTC; CDR3: CASSAPPNYGYTF
size: .; V: TRBV7-8; J: TRBJ2-3; D: TRBD2; DNA: TGTGCCAGCAGCTTAGCGCTGGCTAGCGGGGGGGCCGAAGATACGCAGTATTTT; CDR3: CASSLALASGGAEDTQYF
size: .; V: TRBV6-1; J: TRBJ1-1; D: .; DNA: TGTGCCTGCAAGGGTTCTCTAACTCTAGCTTTCTTT; CDR3: CACKGSLTLAFF
size: .; V: TRBV5-1; J: TRBJ2-1; D: .; DNA: TGCGCCAGCAGGTTATCGGGGGCTTCCTCCTACAATGAGCAGTTCTTC; CDR3: CASRLSGASSYNEQFF
size: .; V: TRBV4-2; J: TRBJ2-1; D: .; DNA: TGTGCCAGCAGCCAATGGACGTCCTTGGCTGGCTCCTACAATGAGCAGTTCTTC; CDR3: CASSQWTSLAGSYNEQFF
size: few; V: TRBV24-1; J: TRBJ2-6; D: .; DNA: TGTGCCACCAGTGATCCCCGTCGTAGAGCTGGGGCCAACGTCCTGACTTTC; CDR3: CATSDPRRRAGANVLTF
size: few; V: TRBV15; J: TRBJ2-6; D: .; DNA: TGTGCCACCAGCAGACTTGGGGCCAACGTCCTGACTTTC; CDR3: CATSRLGANVLTF
size: .; V: TRBV10-3; J: TRBJ2-5; D: TRBD2; DNA: TGTGCCATCAGTCGCGGGGGGACCCAAGAGACCCAGTACTTC; CDR3: CAISRGGTQETQYF
size: few; V: TRBV12-5; J: TRBJ2-7; D: TRBD1; DNA: TGTGCTAGTGGTTCCTACCCCCGGGACAGGGGAAGGGACGAGCAGTACTTC; CDR3: CASGSYPRDRGRDEQYF